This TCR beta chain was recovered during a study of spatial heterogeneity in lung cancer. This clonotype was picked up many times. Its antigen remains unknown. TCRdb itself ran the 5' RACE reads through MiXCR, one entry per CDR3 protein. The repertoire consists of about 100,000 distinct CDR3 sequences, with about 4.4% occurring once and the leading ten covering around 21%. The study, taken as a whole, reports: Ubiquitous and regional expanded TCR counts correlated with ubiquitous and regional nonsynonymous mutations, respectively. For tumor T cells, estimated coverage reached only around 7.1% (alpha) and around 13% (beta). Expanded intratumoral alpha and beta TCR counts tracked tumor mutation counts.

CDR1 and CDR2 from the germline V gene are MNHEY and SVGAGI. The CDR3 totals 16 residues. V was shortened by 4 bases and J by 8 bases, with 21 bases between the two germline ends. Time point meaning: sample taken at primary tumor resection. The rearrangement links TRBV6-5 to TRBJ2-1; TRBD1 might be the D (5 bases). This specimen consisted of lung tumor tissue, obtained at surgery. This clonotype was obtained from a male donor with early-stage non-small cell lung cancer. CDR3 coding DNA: TGTGCCAGCAGTTCACCCCGGACGGGTAGGGGTTATGAGCAGTTCTTC. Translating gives CASSSPRTGRGYEQFF.